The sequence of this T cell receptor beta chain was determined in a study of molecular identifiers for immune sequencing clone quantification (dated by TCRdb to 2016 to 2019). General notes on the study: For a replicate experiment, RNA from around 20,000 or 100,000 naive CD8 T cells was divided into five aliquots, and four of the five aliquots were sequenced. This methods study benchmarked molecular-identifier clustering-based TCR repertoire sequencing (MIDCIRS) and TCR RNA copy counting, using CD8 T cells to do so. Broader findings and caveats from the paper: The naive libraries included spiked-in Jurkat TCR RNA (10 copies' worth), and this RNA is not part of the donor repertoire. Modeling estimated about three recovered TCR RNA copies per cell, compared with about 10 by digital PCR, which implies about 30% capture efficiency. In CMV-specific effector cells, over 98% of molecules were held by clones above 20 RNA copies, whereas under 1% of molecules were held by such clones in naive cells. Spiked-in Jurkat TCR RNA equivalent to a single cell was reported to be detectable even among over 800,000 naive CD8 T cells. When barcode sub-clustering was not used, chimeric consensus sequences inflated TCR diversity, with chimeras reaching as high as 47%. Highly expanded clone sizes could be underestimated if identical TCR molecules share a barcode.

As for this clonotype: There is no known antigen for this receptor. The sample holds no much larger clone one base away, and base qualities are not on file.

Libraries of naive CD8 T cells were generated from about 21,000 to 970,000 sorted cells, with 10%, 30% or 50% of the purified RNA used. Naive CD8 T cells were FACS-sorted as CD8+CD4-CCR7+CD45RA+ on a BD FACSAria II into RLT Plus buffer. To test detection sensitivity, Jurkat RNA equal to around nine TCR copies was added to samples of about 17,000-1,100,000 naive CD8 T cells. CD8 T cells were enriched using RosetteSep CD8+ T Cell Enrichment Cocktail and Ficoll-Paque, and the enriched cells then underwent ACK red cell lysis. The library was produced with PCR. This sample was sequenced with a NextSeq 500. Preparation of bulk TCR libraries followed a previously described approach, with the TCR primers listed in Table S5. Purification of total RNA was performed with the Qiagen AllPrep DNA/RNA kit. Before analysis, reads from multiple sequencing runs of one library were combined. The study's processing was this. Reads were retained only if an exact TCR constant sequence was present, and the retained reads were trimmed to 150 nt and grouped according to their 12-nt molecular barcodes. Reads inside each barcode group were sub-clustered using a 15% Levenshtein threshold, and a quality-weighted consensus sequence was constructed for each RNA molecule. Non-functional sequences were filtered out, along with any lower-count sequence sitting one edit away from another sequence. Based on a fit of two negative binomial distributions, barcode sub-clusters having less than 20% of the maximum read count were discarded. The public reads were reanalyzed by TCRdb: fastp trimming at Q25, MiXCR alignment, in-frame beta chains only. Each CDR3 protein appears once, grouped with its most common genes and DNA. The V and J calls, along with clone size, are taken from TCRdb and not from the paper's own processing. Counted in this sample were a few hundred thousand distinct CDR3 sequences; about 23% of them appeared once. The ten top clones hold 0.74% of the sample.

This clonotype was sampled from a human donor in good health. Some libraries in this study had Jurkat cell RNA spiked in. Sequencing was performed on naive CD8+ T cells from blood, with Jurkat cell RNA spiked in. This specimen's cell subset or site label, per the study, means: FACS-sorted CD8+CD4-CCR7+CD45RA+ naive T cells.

The sequenced DNA is TGTGCCAGCAGCCCAAGGTCCAGCGGGGGATACAATGAGCAGTTCTTC. Its translation reads: CASSPRSSGGYNEQFF. The sequence links TRBV7-9 to TRBJ2-1, with 8 bases aligning to TRBD2. The germline V end is reduced by 5 bases and the J end by 4 bases; junction bases left unmatched: 10. The germline V gene (reference sequence) specifies SEHNR as CDR1 and FQNEAQ as CDR2. Including cysteine and phenylalanine, the CDR3 has 16 amino acids. Only the CDR3 region is kept as DNA, spanning 48 bases read in frame from base 1. Outside the CDR3, residues come from the reference TRBV7-9 and TRBJ2-1 proteins, so the full variable domain is: DTGVSQNPRHKITKRGQNVTFRCDPISEHNRLYWYRQTLGQGPEFLTYFQNEAQLEKSRLLSDRFSAERPKGSFSTLEIQRTEQGDSAMYLCASSPRSSGGYNEQFFGPGTRLTVL.